This TCR beta chain was profiled in a study of T cells in Graves' hyperthyroidism and ophthalmopathy. The CDR3 covers 14 residues. The V end lost 0 bases, the J end lost 5 bases, and 10 bases lay between the germline ends. The germline V gene encodes CDR1 LNHNV and CDR2 YYDKDF (reference sequence). This clonotype was seen repeatedly, ten times or more. Antigen unknown. Amplified regions were TCR beta CDR3 sequences from RNA transcripts. The TCR CDR3 first-round RT-PCR relied on the HTBI primer set. One entry per CDR3 protein results from TCRdb running MiXCR on the multiplex PCR reads. Among 450,000 to 650,000 distinct CDR3 sequences listed, roughly 20% were seen once. The study's findings and limits: The model anticipated ophthalmopathy a median about six months pre-onset. Within blood appeared most thyroid clonotypes that had expanded above 0.001.

The source material was blood. This TCR was sampled from a man aged 18 to 30 with Graves' hyperthyroidism. The gene calls are TRBV15 and TRBJ2-5; D uncertain. This chain's CDR3 is CATSRDYSEETQYF. The CDR3 nucleotides are TGTGCCACCAGCAGAGATTATTCTGAGGAGACCCAGTACTTC.